This record covers a single T cell receptor beta chain. Which antigen it targets is not known. No much larger clone is present one base from it, and per-base qualities are unavailable. This record comes from a study of T cells in Graves' hyperthyroidism and ophthalmopathy (dated by TCRdb to the late 2010s). As for the study more broadly: Peripheral blood samples were taken at initial diagnosis, before any treatment was given. Whether ophthalmopathy could be predicted prospectively was tested in an independent validation cohort made up of roughly 19 hyperthyroidism patients plus 17 patients who later progressed to ophthalmopathy. The roughly 90 discovery patients were divided at random into training and test sets in a 7:3 ratio. In addition, the study compared T-cell repertoires in thyroid tissue and in blood from about 6 Graves' hyperthyroidism patients. According to the paper, TCR Vbeta CDR3 sequencing was carried out on 135 peripheral blood samples, which came from approximately 43 ophthalmopathy, under 85 hyperthyroidism and about 17 progressor patients. After blood sampling, hyperthyroidism patients were treated with methimazole at a starting dose of 30 mg daily, and ophthalmopathy patients were treated with high-dose intravenous methylprednisolone. To identify TCR V-J signatures that set the groups apart, the researchers used a discovery cohort of about a hundred patients, made up of fewer than 50 with Graves' ophthalmopathy and some 60 with stable Graves' hyperthyroidism. Overall study outcomes, separate from this receptor: In validation, the model predicted progression to ophthalmopathy with approximately 71% sensitivity and about 72% specificity, a median of around six months before onset. Most expanded thyroid clonotypes (frequency above 0.001) were also found in blood, which suggests that blood repertoires may mirror thyroid immune responses. A 13 V-J signature model separated ophthalmopathy from stable hyperthyroidism, with approximately 87% sensitivity and roughly 84% specificity in cross-validation and 80%/75% in testing. No statistical method was used to set the sample size in advance, and investigators knew the group allocation.

Stable Graves' hyperthyroidism was defined as no progression to ophthalmopathy during 18 months of follow-up. The hyperthyroidism patients were between 18 and 65 years old and newly diagnosed, with a disease duration of less than 2 months. Patients with uncontrolled infections, other autoimmune diseases, pregnancy or lactation were excluded. Diagnoses relied on clinical symptoms, serum thyroxine and TRAb, thyroid ultrasound and orbital computed tomography. PBMCs were separated from approximately 10 ml of fresh peripheral blood using Ficoll-Paque density gradient centrifugation. Total RNA was extracted using Trizol reagent, and RNA quality was assessed on an Agilent 2100 Bioanalyzer. The TCR beta CDR3 regions were amplified from RNA transcripts. For the first round of RT-PCR on the TCR CDR3, the HTBI primer set was used together with the Qiagen OneStep RT-PCR kit. A second multiplex PCR round built the libraries, followed by size selection and purification. Paired-end sequencing of the libraries was performed with 100 bp reads on an Illumina HiSeq2000. Processing in the source paper ran as follows. SOAPnuke was used to process the raw data, throwing out any read that contained adapters or uncalled bases, had a mean Phred below 15, or lacked an exact constant-primer or identifier match. High-quality paired reads were merged with COPE v1.2.5, and unique nucleotide sequences were defined as clonotypes. MiTCR v1.1 was used to align the clonotypes against IMGT TRBV, TRBD and TRBJ reference segments. The analysis was restricted to V-J combinations with a frequency above 0.0001, which together covered 99.2% of the repertoires. The TCS score was defined as the ratio of F50 (clonal expansion) to E x V (chaos), calculated using BLOSUM62-based TCRdist between CDR3 peptides within each V-J. Welch's t-statistics and random forest reduced just over 500 V-J features to 13, which were used in a naive Bayes classifier (R e1071). Thyroid-blood repertoire similarity was quantified with the Morisita-Horn index. TCRdb reprocessing: public reads trimmed at Q25 with fastp, clones called with MiXCR, in-frame beta chains kept. Every CDR3 protein is listed once, alongside the most common genes and DNA of its rows. The authors' filters were not applied to this entry. This sample lists just under 750,000 distinct CDR3 sequences; 35% were detected once. The top ten constitute approximately 31% of the sample.

The germline V gene (reference sequence) specifies SEHNR as CDR1 and FQNEAQ as CDR2. The V end loses 5 bases and the J end loses 7 bases, and a stretch of 17 bases separates them. The CDR3 runs 14 amino acids, cysteine and phenylalanine included. Only the CDR3 part of the read is kept: 42 bases, read in frame from the first base. The TCR originated in a woman aged 40 to 49 with Graves' hyperthyroidism. The rearranged segments are TRBV7-9 and TRBJ1-2, with no D gene named confidently. Sequences were obtained from blood. In nucleotides, the sequence is TGTGCCAGCAGCCAAAGACTAGCGGTGGGTGGCTACACCTTC. This translates into CASSQRLAVGGYTF.